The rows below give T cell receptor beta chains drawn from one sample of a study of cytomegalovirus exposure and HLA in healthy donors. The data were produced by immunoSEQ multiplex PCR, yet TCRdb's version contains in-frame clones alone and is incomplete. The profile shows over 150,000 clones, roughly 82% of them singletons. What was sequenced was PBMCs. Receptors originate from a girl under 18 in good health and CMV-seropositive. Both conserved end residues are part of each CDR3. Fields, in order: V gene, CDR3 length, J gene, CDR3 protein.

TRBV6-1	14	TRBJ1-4	CASSDTGENEKLFF
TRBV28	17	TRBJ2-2	CASRGLAGGPGTGELFF
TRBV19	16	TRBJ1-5	CASSNPGTYSNQPQHF
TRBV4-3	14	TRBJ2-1	CASGQGYGYNEQFF
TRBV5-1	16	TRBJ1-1	CASSLVPGPANTEAFF
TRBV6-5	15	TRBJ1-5	CASSNYRYSNQPQHF
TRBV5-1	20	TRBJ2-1	CASSLSTAGEVDGLYNEQFF
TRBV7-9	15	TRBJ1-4	CASSLTQGTNEKLFF
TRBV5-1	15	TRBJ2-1	CASRLSGGSYNEQFF
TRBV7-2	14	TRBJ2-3	CASSLGLVTDTQYF
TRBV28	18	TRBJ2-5	CASSPGWGEWGKEETQYF
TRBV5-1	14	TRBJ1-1	CASGLGQGNTEAFF
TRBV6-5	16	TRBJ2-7	CASSYSRASGLDEQYF
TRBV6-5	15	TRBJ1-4	CASSTQGLLGEKLFF
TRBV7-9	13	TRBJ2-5	CASSSSRVETQYF
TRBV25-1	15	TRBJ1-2	CASVGGAGGNYGYTF
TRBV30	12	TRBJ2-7	CARGQGSYEQYF
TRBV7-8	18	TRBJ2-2	CASSSHLASGRNTGELFF
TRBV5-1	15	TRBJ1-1	CASSQPDRGDTEAFF
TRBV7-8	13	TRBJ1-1	CASRQGRNTEAFF